The next 5 T cell receptor beta chains were all read from a single sample in a study of neurological immune-mediated disorders. Stated time point: longitudinal time-point 3. TCRdb reprocessed the 5' RACE reads via MiXCR and lists one record per CDR3 protein. In the table there are about 80,000 distinct CDR3 sequences, under 4.5% of which are singletons. The sequencing input was PBMCs. These receptors all stem from an older woman with multiple sclerosis.

This clonotype was detected ten times or more. The rearrangement joins TRBV6-1 to TRBJ2-7; D could derive from TRBD1 or TRBD2 (5 bases each). CDR1 is MNHNS, CDR2 SASEGT, per germline. The length of the CDR3 is 16 residues. Between the trimmed V and J ends, which lost 9 bases and 5 bases, there was a span of 26 bases. CDR3 protein: CARNCHSGGRLDEQYF. DNA of the CDR3: TGTGCCAGAAATTGCCACAGTGGGGGAAGGTTGGACGAGCAGTACTTC.

At least ten counts were recorded for this clonotype. The rearrangement links TRBV6-5 to TRBJ2-1, with D unclear. The germline CDR1 and CDR2 sequences are MNHEY and SVGAGI. V lost 7 bases and J 7 bases, leaving 8 bases between the germline ends. The CDR3 length is 11 residues. CDR3 loop: CASTTRNEQFF. The CDR3 DNA is TGTGCCAGCACGACCCGGAATGAGCAGTTCTTC.

This clonotype was detected ten times or more. The chain links TRBV20-1 to TRBJ2-4, with D perhaps matching TRBD1 (6 bases). Germline CDR1 reads DFQATT; CDR2 reads SNEGSKA (reference sequence). The CDR3 totals 15 residues. V was trimmed by 0 bases and J by 1 base, leaving 10 bases between them. The DNA for the CDR3 is TGCAGTGCTAGAGACACACAGGGTGCCAAAAACATTCAGTACTTC. Protein sequence: CSARDTQGAKNIQYF.

This clonotype was detected many times. The CDR3, as DNA: TGTGCCAGCAGCCAAGAAAGGGGCGAGCAGTACTTC. The encoded protein is CASSQERGEQYF. This sequence joins TRBV14 and TRBJ2-7; D is possibly TRBD1 (5 bases). V was cut by 0 bases and J by 6 bases, with 6 bases left in between. The CDR3 has 12 amino acids. From germline, CDR1 is SGHDN and CDR2 FVKESK.

This clonotype has a count of ten or more. The chain combines TRBV3-1 with TRBJ1-2, with D maybe TRBD1 (5 bases). V was clipped by 2 bases and J by 8 bases, with 9 bases between them. This CDR3 spans 12 amino acids. Germline values: CDR1 LGHDT, CDR2 YNNKEL (reference sequence). The CDR3 coding sequence is TGTGCCAGCAGCCAAAACAGGCGGGGCTACACCTTC. It is translated as CASSQNRRGYTF. The full variable domain, its missing parts supplied by reference TRBV3-1 and TRBJ1-2, is DTAVSQTPKYLVTQMGNDKSIKCEQNLGHDTMYWYKQDSKKFLKIMFSYNNKELIINETVPNRFSPKSPDKAHLNLHINSLELGDSAVYFCASSQNRRGYTFGSGTRLTVV.